This TCR beta chain stems from a study of blood T cell repertoires in COVID-19. Study-wide background: From the United States, Italy and Spain came samples of acute and convalescent COVID-19. T cells, B-cell-depleted T cells, or PBMCs supplied cDNA or gDNA.

In the original workflow: Amplifying reference gene primers gave estimates of nucleated cell counts. This table comes from immunoSEQ multiplex PCR, and its TCRdb copy is limited to in-frame clones, with some not included. V, J and clone size were drawn from that table, and D and trimming were deduced from the DNA. The profile shows a few hundred thousand clones, approximately 85% of them singletons. A single count supports this clone. After removal of 5 bases from V and 4 bases from J, the junction contained 7 bases not matched to a gene. This CDR3 comprises 15 residues. The germline V gene encodes CDR1 SGHTA and CDR2 FQGTGA.

The receptor was isolated from a human donor in a cohort sampled during active COVID-19. The specimen was peripheral blood. The rearrangement uses TRBV7-3 and TRBJ2-3; TRBD2 aligns across 9 bases. The CDR3 nucleotides read TGTGCCAGCAGCCTTAGCGGGGGAGGTGCAGATACGCAGTATTTT. Its translation is CASSLSGGGADTQYF.